This T cell receptor delta chain is drawn from a study of gammadelta T cells in human blood (TCRdb year 2020). This clone is described as large (0.1 to 1%). The target of this receptor is not known. Base qualities are not at hand, and no much larger clone is one base apart. The method was RT-PCR. Sequencing was carried out with an Illumina MiSeq. TCRdb called clones anew from the public reads via CATT; matching DNA rows were later pooled. Counted in this sample were around 820 delta-chain clones; 11% to 15% of them appeared once. About a tenth of the sample is taken by the ten largest. The junction shows trimming of 0 bases on V and 6 bases on J, plus 8 bases between the germline ends. From a lookup of the germline V gene, CDR1 and CDR2 are TSWWSYY and QGS. The CDR3 spans 14 residues, from the cysteine through the phenylalanine. Of the read, only the CDR3 DNA is kept; its 42 bases are in frame from base 1.

What the authors observed across the whole study: According to the study, polyclonal expansion of innate gamma-delta T cells immediately after birth appeared to be driven by microbial exposure.

The receptor was derived from a human fetus. The source material was non-Vgamma9Vdelta2 gamma-delta T cells from fetal blood. Recombination connected TRDV1 to TRDJ2; no confident D gene assignment can be made. The sequence in DNA is TGTGCTCTTGGGGAACTTCGGCGGGCAGCACAACTCTTCTTT. Its translation reads: CALGELRRAAQLFF.